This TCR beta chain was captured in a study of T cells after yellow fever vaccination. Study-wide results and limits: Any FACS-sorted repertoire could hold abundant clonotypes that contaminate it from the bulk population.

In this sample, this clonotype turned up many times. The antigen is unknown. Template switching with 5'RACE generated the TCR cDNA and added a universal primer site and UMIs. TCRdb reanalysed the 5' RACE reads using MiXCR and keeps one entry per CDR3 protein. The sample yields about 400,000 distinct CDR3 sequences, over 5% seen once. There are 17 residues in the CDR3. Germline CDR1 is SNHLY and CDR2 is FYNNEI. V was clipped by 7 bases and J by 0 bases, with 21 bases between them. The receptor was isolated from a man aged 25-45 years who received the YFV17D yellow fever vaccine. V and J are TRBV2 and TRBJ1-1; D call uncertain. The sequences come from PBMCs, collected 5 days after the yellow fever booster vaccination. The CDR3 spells CASTLTSPVPLNTEAFF. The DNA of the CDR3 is TGTGCCAGCACTCTCACTTCACCGGTACCGTTGAACACTGAAGCTTTCTTT. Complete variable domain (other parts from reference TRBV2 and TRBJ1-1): EPEVTQTPSHQVTQMGQEVILRCVPISNHLYFYWYRQILGQKVEFLVSFYNNEISEKSEIFDDQFSVERPDGSNFTLKIRSTKLEDSAMYFCASTLTSPVPLNTEAFFGQGTRLTVV.